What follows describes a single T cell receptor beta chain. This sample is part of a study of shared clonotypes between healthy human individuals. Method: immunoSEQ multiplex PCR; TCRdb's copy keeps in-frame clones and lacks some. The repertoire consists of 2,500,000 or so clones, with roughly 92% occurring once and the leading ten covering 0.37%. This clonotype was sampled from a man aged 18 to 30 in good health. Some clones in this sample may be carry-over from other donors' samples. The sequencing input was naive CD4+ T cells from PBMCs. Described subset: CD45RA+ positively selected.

The CDR3 DNA is TGCGCCAGCAGCCCCAGACAGGGAACGGCGTATGGCTACACCTTC. Protein: CASSPRQGTAYGYTF. V usage is TRBV4-3 and J usage is TRBJ1-2; 7 nucleotides line up with TRBD1. The CDR3 loop spans 15 amino acids. Germline V gives CDR1 LGHNA, CDR2 YSLEER. Unmatched junction bases numbered 10, after V lost 4 bases and J lost 5 bases.